This record looks at one T cell receptor (beta chain) sequence and its context. Antigen specificity is unknown. This entry is derived from a study of blood T cells in healthy people across ages. Whole-study results and caveats: No one knew whether donors had CMV, which possibly confounded expanded clonotype changes. Investigators treated diversity estimates from one million T cells as underestimates. With naive T cell percentage, TCR beta diversity showed a strong correlation. Aged donors had fewer naive CD4+ cells and lower diversity than long-lived donors.

A J-beta primer mix and a sample-barcoded 5' primer were used in a second PCR of about 7 to 12 cycles. Using its own MiXCR run on the 5' RACE reads, TCRdb lists one record per CDR3 protein. The table includes 700,000 to 950,000 distinct CDR3 sequences, about three fifths detected once. Sequenced input: blood. This clonotype was obtained from a man aged 25 to 40 in good health.

The CDR3 reads CASSYSRNNEQFF. In DNA, the CDR3 is TGTGCCAGCAGTTACTCACGGAACAATGAGCAGTTCTTC. The V and J genes are TRBV6-5 and TRBJ2-1; D unresolved. Germline V gives CDR1 MNHEY, CDR2 SVGAGI. The ends were cut back, 0 bases at V and 5 bases at J, with 5 bases in the middle. This CDR3 spans 13 amino acids.